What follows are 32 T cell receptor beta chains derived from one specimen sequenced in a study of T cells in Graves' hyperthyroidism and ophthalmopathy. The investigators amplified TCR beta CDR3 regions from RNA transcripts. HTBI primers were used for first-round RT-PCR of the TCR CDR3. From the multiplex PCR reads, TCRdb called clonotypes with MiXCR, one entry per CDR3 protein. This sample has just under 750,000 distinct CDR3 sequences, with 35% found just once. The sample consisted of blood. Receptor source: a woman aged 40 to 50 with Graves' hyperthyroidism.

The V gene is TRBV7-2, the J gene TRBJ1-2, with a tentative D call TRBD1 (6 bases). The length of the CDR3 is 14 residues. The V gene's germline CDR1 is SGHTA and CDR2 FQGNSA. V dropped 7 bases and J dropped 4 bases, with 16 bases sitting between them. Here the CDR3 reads CASTGAGRAYGYTF. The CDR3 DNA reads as TGTGCCAGCACGGGGGCAGGGAGAGCCTATGGCTACACCTTC. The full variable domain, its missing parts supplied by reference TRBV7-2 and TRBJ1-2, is GAGVSQSPSNKVTEKGKDVELRCDPISGHTALYWYRQSLGQGLEFLIYFQGNSAPDKSGLPSDRFSAERTGGSVSTLTIQRTQQEDSAVYLCASTGAGRAYGYTFGSGTRLTVV.

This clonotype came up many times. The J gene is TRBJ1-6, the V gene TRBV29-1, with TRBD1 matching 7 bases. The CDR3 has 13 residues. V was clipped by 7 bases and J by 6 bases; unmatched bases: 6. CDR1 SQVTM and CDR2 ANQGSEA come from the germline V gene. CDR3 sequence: CSALWDSNSPLHF. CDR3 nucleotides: TGCAGCGCACTCTGGGACAGTAATTCACCCCTCCACTTT.

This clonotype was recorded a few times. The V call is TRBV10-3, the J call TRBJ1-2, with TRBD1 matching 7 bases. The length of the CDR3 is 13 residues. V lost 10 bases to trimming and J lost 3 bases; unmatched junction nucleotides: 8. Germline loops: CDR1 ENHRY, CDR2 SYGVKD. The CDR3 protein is CASNGGQDYGYTF. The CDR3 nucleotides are TGTGCCAGCAACGGTGGACAGGACTATGGCTACACCTTC.

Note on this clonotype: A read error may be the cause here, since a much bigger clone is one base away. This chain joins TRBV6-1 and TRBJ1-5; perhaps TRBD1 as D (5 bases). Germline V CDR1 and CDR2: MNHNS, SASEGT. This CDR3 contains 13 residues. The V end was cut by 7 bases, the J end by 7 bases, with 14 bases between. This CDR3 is CASTTRGGQPQHF. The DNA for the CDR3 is TGTGCCAGCACCACAAGGGGCGGACAGCCCCAGCATTTT.

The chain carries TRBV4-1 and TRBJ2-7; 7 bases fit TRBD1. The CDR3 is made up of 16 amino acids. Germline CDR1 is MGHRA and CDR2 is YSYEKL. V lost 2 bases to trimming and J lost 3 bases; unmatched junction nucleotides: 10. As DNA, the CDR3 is TGCGCCAGCAGCCAACAACACAGGGGTGACCGCTACGAGCAGTACTTC. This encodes CASSQQHRGDRYEQYF.

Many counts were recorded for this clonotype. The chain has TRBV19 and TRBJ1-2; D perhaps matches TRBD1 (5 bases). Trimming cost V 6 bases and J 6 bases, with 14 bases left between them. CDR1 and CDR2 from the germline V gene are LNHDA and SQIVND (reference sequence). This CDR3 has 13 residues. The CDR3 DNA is TGTGCCAGTAGGATCGGGGCCGCCCATGGCTACACCTTC. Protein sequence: CASRIGAAHGYTF.

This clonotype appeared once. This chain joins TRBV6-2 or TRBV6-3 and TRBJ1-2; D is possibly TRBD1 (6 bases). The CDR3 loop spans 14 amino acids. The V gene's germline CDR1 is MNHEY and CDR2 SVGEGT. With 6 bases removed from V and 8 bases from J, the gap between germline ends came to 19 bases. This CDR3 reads CASSRYRALEGYTF. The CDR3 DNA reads TGTGCCAGCAGCAGATACAGGGCTCTGGAAGGCTACACCTTC.

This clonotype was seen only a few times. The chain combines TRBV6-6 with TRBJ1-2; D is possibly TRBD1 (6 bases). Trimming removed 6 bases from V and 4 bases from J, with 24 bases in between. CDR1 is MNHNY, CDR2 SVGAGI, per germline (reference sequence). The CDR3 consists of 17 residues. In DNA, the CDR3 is TGTGCCAGCAGCACCGACACTTTAAGACAGGTGGGCTATGGCTACACCTTC. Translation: CASSTDTLRQVGYGYTF.

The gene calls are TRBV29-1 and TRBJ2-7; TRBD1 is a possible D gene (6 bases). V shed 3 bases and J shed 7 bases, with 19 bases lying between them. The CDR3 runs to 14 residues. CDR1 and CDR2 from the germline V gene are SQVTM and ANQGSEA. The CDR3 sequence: CSVESRQEDNEQYF. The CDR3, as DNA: TGCAGCGTTGAGTCGAGACAGGAGGACAATGAGCAGTACTTC.

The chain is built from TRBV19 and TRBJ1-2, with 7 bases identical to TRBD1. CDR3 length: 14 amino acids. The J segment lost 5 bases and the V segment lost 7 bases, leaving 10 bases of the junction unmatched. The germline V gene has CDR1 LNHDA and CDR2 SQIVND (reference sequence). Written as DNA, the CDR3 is TGTGCCAGTAATCCGGGACAGCCTTCGTATGGCTACACCTTC. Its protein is CASNPGQPSYGYTF. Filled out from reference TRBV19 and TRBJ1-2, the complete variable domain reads DGGITQSPKYLFRKEGQNVTLSCEQNLNHDAMYWYRQDPGQGLRLIYYSQIVNDFQKGDIAEGYSVSREKKESFPLTVTSAQKNPTAFYLCASNPGQPSYGYTFGSGTRLTVV.

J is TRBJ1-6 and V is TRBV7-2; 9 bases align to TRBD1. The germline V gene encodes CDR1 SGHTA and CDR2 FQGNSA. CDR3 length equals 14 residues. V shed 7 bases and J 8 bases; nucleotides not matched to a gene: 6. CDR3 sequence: CASTKQGADSPLHF. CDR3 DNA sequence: TGTGCCAGCACCAAACAGGGGGCGGATTCACCCCTCCACTTT.

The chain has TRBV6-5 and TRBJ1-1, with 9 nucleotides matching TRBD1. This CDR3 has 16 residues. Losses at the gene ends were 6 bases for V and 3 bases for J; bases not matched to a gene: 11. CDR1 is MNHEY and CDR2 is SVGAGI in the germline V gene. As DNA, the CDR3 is TGTGCCAGCAGATATTCAACAGGGGGCCAGTACACTGAAGCTTTCTTT. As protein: CASRYSTGGQYTEAFF.

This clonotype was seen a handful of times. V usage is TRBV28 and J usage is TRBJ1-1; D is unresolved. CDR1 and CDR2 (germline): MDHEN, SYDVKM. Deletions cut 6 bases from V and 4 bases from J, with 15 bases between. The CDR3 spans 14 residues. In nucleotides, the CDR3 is TGTGCCAGCAGCCGACTCCTCAGAATCACTGAAGCTTTCTTT. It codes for CASSRLLRITEAFF.

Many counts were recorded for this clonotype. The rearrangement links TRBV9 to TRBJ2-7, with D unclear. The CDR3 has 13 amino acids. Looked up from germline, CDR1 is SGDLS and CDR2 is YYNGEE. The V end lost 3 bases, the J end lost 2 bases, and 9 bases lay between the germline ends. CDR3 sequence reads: CASSGIETYEQYF. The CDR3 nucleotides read TGTGCCAGCAGCGGGATTGAGACCTACGAGCAGTACTTC.

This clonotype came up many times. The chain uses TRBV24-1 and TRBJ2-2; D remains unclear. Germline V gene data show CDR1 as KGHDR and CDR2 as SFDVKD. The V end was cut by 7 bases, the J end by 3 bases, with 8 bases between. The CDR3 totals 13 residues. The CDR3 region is CATRGWDTGELFF. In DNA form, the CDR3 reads TGTGCCACCAGGGGATGGGACACCGGGGAGCTGTTTTTT.

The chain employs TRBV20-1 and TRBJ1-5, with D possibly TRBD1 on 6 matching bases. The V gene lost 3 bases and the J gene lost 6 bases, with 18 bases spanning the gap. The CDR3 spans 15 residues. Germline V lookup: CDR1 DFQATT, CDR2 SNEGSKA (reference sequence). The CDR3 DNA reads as TGCAGTGCTAGCGATCCCCAGGGGCGAGGTCAGCCCCAGCATTTT. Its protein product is CSASDPQGRGQPQHF.

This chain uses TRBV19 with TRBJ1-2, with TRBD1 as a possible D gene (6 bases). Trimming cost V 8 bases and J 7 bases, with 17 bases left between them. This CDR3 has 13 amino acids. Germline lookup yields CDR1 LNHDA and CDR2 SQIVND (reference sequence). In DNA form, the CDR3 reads TGTGCCAGTTGCCCACAGGGCTACGGTGGCTACACCTTC. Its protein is CASCPQGYGGYTF.

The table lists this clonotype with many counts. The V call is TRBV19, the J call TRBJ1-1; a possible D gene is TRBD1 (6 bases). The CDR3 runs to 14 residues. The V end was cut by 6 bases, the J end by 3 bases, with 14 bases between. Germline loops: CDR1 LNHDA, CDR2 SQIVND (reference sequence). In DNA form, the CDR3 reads TGTGCCAGTAGCAGGGGAGGTTTCGACACTGAAGCTTTCTTT. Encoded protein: CASSRGGFDTEAFF.

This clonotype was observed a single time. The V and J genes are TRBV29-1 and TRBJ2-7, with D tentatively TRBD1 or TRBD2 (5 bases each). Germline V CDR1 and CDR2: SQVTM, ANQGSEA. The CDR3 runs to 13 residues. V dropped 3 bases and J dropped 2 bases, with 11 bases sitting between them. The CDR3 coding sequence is TGCAGCGTTGAGTCGGGGCCTACCTACGAGCAGTACTTC. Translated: CSVESGPTYEQYF.

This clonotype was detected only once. CDR3 region: CASSSGDKGPTNEKLFF. In nucleotides, the CDR3 is TGTGCCAGCAGCTCTGGAGACAAAGGTCCAACTAATGAAAAACTGTTTTTT. This chain uses TRBV7-9 with TRBJ1-4, with D unclear. Looked up from germline, CDR1 is SEHNR and CDR2 is FQNEAQ (reference sequence). With 4 bases removed from V and 0 bases from J, the gap between germline ends came to 15 bases. This CDR3 has 17 amino acids. The full variable domain, its missing parts supplied by reference TRBV7-9 and TRBJ1-4, is DTGVSQNPRHKITKRGQNVTFRCDPISEHNRLYWYRQTLGQGPEFLTYFQNEAQLEKSRLLSDRFSAERPKGSFSTLEIQRTEQGDSAMYLCASSSGDKGPTNEKLFFGSGTQLSVL.

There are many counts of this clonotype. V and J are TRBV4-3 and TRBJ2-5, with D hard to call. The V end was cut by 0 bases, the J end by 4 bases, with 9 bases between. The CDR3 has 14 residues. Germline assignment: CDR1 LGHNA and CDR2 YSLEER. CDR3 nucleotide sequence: TGCGCCAGCAGCCAAGATCCCAGAACAGAGACCCAGTACTTC. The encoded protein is CASSQDPRTETQYF.

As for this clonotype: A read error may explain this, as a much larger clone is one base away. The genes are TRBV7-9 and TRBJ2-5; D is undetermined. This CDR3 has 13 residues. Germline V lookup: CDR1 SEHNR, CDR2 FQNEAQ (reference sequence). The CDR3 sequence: CATSAGEVETQCF. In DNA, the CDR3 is TGTGCCACCTCGGCTGGGGAAGTTGAGACCCAGTGCTTC.

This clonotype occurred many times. CDR3 region: CASSPSQPDSHSGYTF. The CDR3 DNA reads as TGTGCCAGTAGTCCAAGTCAACCCGACAGCCACTCTGGCTACACCTTC. The chain carries TRBV19 and TRBJ1-2, with D possibly being TRBD1 (5 bases). Per germline, CDR1 LNHDA and CDR2 SQIVND (reference sequence). V was cut by 5 bases and J by 7 bases, with 23 bases left in between. This CDR3 is built from 16 residues.

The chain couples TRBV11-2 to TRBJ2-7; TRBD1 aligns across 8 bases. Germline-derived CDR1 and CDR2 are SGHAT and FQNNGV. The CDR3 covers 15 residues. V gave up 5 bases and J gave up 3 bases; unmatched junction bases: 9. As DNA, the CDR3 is TGTGCCAGCAGCACGAAACGGGACAGGAACTACGAGCAGTACTTC. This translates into CASSTKRDRNYEQYF. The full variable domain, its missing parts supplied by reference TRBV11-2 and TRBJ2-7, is EAGVAQSPRYKIIEKRQSVAFWCNPISGHATLYWYQQILGQGPKLLIQFQNNGVVDDSQLPKDRFSAERLKGVDSTLKIQPAKLEDSAVYLCASSTKRDRNYEQYFGPGTRLTVT.

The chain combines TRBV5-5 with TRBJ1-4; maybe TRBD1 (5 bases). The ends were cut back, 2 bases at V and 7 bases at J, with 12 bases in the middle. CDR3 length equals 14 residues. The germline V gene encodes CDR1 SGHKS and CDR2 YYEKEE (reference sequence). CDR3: CASSFGAVGEKLFF. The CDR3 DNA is TGTGCCAGCAGCTTTGGGGCGGTCGGTGAAAAACTGTTTTTT.

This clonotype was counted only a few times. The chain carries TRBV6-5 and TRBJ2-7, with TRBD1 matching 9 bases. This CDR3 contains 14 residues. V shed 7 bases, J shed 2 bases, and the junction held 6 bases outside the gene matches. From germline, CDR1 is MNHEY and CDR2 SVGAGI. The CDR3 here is CASTGTGRPYEQYF. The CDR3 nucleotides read TGTGCCAGCACTGGGACAGGGAGGCCCTACGAGCAGTACTTC.

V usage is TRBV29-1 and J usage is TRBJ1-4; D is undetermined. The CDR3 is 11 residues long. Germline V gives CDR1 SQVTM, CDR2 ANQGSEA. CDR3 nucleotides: TGCGGCGCCGGCCCTCCTGAAAAACTGTTTTTT. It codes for CGAGPPEKLFF.

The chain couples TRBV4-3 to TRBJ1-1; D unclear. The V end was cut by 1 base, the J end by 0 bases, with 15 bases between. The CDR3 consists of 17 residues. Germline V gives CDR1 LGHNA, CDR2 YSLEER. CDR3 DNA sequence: TGCGCCAGCAGCCAAGGCTCGGAATATTTCATGAACACTGAAGCTTTCTTT. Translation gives CASSQGSEYFMNTEAFF.

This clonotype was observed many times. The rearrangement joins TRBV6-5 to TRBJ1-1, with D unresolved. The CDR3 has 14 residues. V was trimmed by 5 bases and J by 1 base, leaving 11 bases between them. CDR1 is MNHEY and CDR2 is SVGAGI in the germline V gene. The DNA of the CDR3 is TGTGCCAGCAGTCCCGCCGCGGGGAACACTGAAGCTTTCTTT. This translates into CASSPAAGNTEAFF.

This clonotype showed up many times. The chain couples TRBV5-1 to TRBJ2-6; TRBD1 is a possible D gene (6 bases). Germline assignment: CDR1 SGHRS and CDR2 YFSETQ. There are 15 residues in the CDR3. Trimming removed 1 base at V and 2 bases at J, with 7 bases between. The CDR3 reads CASSLSGAGANVLTF. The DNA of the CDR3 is TGCGCCAGCAGCTTGTCAGGGGCTGGGGCCAACGTCCTGACTTTC.

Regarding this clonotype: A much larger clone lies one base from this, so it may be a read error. In DNA, the CDR3 is TGTGCCAGCAGTGAAAGAGAGACAGAGAACACTGAAGCTTTCTTT. Translating gives CASSERETENTEAFF. The V and J genes are TRBV10-3 and TRBJ1-1; D might be TRBD1 (5 bases). CDR3 size: 15 residues. CDR1 and CDR2 from the germline V gene are ENHRY and SYGVKD.

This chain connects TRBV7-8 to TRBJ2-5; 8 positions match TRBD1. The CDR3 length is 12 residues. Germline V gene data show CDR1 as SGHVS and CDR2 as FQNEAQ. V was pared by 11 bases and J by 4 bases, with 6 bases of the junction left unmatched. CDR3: CAPDRDRETQYF. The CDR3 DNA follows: TGTGCCCCGGACAGGGATAGAGAGACCCAGTACTTC.